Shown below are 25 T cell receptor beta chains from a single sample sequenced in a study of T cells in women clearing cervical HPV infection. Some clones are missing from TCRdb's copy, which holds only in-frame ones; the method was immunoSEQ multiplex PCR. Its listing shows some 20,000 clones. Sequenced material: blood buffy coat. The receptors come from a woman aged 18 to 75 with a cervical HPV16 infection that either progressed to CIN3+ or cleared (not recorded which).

CDR3 in amino acids: CASSIYRGGNQPQHF. CDR3 DNA (partial): TGTGCCAGTAGTATATATAGGGGTGGCAATCAGCCC. The rearrangement links TRBV19 to TRBJ1-5; D is perhaps TRBD1 (5 bases). The DNA ends 3 residues before the CDR3 does, and the rest of the CDR3 is filled in from the germline J gene. V lost 2 bases and J lost 2, with 10 bases in between. The CDR3 has 15 residues. Germline V gene lookup returns CDR1 LNHDA and CDR2 SQIVND (reference sequence).

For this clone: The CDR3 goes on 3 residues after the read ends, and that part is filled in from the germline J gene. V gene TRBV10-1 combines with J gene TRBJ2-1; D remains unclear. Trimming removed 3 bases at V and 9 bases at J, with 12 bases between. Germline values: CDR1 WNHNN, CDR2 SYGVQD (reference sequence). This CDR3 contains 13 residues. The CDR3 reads CASSEGQLAEQFF. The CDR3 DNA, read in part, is TGCGCCAGCAGTGAAGGCCAATTGGCTGAG.

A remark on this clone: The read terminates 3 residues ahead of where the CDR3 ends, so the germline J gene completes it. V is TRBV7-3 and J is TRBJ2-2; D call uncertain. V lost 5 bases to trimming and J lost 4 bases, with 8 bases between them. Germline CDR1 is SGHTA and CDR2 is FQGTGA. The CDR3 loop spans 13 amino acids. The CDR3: CASSRSSTGELFF. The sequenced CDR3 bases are TGTGCCAGCAGCCGAAGTAGCACCGGGGAG.

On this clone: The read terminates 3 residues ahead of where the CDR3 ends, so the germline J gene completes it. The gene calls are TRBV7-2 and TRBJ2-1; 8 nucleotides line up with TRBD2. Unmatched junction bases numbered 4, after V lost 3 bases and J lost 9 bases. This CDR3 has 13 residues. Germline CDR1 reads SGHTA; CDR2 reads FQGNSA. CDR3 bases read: TGTGCCAGCAGCTTCTCCAGCGGGGGTGAG. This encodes CASSFSSGGE. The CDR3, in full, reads CASSFSSGGEQFF.

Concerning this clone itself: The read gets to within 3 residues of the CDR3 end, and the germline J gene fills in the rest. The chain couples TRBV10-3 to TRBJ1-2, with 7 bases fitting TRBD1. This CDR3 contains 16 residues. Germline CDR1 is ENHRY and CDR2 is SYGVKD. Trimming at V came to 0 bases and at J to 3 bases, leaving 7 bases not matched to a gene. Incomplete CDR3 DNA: TGTGCCATCAGTGAGTCGACAGGGACGACGGACTATGGC. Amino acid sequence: CAISESTGTTDYG. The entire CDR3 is CAISESTGTTDYGYTF.

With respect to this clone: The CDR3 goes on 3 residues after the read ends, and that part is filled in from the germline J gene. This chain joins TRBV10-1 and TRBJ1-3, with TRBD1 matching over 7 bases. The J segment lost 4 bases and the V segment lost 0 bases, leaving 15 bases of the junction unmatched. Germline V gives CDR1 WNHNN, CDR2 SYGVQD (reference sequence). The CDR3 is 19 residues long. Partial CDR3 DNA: TGCGCCAGCAGTGAGTCTTACAGTCGACAGGGCCCGAGGGGAAACACC. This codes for CASSESYSRQGPRGNT. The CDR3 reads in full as CASSESYSRQGPRGNTIYF.

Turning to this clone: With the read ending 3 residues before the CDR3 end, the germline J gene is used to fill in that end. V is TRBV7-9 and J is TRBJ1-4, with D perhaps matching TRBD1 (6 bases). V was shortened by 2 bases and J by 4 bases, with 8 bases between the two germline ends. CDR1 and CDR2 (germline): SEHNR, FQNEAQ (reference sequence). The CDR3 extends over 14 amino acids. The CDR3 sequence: CASSLQGLNEKLFF. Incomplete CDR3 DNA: TGTGCCAGCAGCTTACAGGGGCTTAATGAAAAA.

CDR3 region: CASSYGGNTEAFF. The DNA read from the CDR3 is TGTGCCAGCAGCTACGGTGGGAACACTGAA. This chain connects TRBV7-9 to TRBJ1-1; no reliable D call. The read is 3 residues too short to cover the CDR3 end, so that end is filled in from the germline J gene. With 4 bases removed from V and 1 base from J, the gap between germline ends came to 7 bases. CDR3 length: 13 amino acids. Per the germline V gene, CDR1 is SEHNR and CDR2 is FQNEAQ (reference sequence).

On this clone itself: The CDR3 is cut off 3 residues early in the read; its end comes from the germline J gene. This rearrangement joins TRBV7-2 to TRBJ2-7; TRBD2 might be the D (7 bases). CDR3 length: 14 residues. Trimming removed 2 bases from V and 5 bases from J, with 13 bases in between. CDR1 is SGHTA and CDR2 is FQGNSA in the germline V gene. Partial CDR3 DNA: TGTGCCAGCAGCTTAAACTCGGGGGGCCACGAG. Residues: CASSLNSGGHE. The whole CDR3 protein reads CASSLNSGGHEQYF.

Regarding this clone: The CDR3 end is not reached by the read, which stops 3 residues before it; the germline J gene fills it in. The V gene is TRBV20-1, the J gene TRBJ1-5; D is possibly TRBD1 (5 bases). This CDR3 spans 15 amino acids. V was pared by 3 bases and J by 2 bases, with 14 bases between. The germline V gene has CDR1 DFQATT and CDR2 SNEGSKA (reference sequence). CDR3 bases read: TGCAGTGCTAGGTCGAACAGGAAGCGCAATCAGCCC. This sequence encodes CSARSNRKRNQP. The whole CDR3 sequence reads CSARSNRKRNQPQHF.

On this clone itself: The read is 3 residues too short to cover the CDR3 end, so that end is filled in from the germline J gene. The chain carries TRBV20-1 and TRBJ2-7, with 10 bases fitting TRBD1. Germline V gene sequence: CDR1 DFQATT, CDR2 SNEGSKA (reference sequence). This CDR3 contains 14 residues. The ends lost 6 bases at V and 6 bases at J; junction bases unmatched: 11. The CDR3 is CSALGDRGRGEQYF. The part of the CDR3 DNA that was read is TGCAGTGCCCTAGGAGACAGGGGGCGAGGCGAG.

CDR3 sequence: CASSVLLAGGLNEQFF. The CDR3 bases that were read are TGTGCCAGCAGTGTCCTACTAGCGGGGGGGCTGAATGAG. V is TRBV2 and J is TRBJ2-1; 13 bases are a match to TRBD2. Sequencing ends 3 residues short of the CDR3 end; the germline J gene provides the rest. Trimming cost V 4 bases and J 7 bases; bases outside gene matches: 7. Germline CDR1 and CDR2: SNHLY and FYNNEI. This CDR3 is built from 16 residues.

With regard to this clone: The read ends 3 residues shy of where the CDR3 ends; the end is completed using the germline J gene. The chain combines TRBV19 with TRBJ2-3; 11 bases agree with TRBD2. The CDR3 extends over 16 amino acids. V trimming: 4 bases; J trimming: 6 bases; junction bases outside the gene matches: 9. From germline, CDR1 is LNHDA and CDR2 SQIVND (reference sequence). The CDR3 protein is CASSTPLAGDGDTQYF. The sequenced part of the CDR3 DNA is TGTGCCAGTAGTACCCCACTAGCGGGAGATGGCGATACG. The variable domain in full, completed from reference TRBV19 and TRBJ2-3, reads DGGITQSPKYLFRKEGQNVTLSCEQNLNHDAMYWYRQDPGQGLRLIYYSQIVNDFQKGDIAEGYSVSREKKESFPLTVTSAQKNPTAFYLCASSTPLAGDGDTQYFGPGTRLTVL.

CDR3: CASSPTPPGGYEQYF. CDR3 DNA (partial): TGTGCCAGCAGCCCTACCCCCCCCGGCGGCTACGAG. This chain joins TRBV7-9 and TRBJ2-7; D unclear. The missing CDR3 end, 3 residues past where the read stops, is filled in from the germline J gene. This CDR3 region has 15 residues. Per germline, CDR1 SEHNR and CDR2 FQNEAQ (reference sequence). V lost 5 bases to trimming and J lost 3 bases, with 17 bases between them.

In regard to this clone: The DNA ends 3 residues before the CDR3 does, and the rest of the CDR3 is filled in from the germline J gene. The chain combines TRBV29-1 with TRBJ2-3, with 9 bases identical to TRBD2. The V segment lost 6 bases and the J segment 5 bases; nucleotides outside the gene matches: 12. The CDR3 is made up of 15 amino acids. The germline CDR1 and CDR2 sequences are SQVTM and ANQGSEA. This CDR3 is CSVLGGRGGVDTQYF. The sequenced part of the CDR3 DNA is TGCAGCGTCCTTGGGGGGCGGGGGGGCGTAGATACG.

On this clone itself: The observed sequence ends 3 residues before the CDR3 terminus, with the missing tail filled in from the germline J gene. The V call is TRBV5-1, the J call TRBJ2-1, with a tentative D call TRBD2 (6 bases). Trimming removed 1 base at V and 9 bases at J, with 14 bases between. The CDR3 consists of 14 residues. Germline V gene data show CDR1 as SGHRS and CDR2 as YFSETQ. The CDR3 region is CASSLSPSVGEQFF. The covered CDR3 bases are TGCGCCAGCAGCTTGTCACCTAGCGTAGGTGAG.

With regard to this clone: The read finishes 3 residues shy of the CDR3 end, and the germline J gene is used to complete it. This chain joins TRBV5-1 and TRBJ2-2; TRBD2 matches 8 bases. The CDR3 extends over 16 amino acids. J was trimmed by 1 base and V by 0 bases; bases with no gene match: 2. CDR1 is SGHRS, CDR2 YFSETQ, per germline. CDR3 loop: CASSLVSGGNTGELFF. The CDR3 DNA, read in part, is TGCGCCAGCAGCTTGGTGAGCGGGGGGAACACCGGGGAG.

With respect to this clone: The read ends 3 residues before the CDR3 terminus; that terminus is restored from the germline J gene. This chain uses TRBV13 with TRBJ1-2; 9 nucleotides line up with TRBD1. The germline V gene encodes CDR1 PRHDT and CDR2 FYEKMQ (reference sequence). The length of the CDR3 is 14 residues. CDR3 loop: CASSVDTGGGGYTF. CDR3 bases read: TGTGCCAGCAGCGTGGACACAGGGGGCGGAGGC.

This CDR3 reads CASRGGQLAKNIQYF. The part of the CDR3 DNA that was read is TGTGCCTCAAGAGGGGGACAGCTAGCCAAAAACATT. The chain combines TRBV15 with TRBJ2-4; 7 nucleotides match TRBD1. The read is 3 residues too short to cover the CDR3 end, so that end is filled in from the germline J gene. V lost 11 bases to trimming and J lost 0 bases; unmatched junction nucleotides: 10. The CDR3 extends over 15 amino acids. Germline loops: CDR1 LNHNV, CDR2 YYDKDF (reference sequence).

The CDR3 protein is CASSVGDFTDTQYF. The covered CDR3 bases are TGTGCCAGCAGCGTAGGAGACTTCACAGATACG. This chain joins TRBV9 and TRBJ2-3, with D hard to call. The missing CDR3 end, 3 residues past where the read stops, is filled in from the germline J gene. Germline values: CDR1 SGDLS, CDR2 YYNGEE. CDR3 length equals 14 residues. Trimming removed 0 bases at V and 2 bases at J, with 7 bases between.

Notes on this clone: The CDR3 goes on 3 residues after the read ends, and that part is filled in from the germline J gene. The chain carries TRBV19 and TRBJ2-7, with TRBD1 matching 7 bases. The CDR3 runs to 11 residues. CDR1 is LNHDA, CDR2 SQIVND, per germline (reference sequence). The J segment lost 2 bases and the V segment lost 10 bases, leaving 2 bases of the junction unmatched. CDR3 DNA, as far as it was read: TGTGCCACGGGACAGCCCTACGAG. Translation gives CATGQPYE. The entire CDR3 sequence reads CATGQPYEQYF.

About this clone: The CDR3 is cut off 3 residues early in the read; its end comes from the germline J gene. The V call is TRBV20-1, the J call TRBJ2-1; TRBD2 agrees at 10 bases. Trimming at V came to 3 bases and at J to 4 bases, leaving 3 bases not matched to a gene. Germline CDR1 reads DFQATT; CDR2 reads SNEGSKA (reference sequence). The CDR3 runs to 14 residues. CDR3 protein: CSASPSGRYNEQFF. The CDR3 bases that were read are TGCAGTGCTAGCCCTAGCGGGAGATACAATGAG.

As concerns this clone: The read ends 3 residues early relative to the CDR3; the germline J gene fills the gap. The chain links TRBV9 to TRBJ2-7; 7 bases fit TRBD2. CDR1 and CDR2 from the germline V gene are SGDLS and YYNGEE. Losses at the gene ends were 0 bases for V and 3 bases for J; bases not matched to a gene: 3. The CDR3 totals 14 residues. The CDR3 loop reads CASSVESSGYEQYF. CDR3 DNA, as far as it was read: TGTGCCAGCAGCGTAGAGTCTAGCGGCTACGAG.

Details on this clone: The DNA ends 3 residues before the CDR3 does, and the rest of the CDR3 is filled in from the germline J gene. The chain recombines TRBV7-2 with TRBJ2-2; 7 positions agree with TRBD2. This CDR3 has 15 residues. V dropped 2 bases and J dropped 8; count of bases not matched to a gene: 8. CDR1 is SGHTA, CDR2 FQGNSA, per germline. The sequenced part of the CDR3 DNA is TGTGCCAGCAGCTTAAATGGACTAGGGGTTGGGGAG. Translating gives CASSLNGLGVGE. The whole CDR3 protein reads CASSLNGLGVGELFF.

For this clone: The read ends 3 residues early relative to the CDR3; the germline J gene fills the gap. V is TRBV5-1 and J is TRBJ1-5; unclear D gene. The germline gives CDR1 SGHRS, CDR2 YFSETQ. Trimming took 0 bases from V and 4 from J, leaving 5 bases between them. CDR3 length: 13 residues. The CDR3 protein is CASSLAGNQPQHF. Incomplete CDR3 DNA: TGCGCCAGCAGCTTGGCAGGAAATCAGCCC. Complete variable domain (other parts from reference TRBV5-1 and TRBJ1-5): KAGVTQTPRYLIKTRGQQVTLSCSPISGHRSVSWYQQTPGQGLQFLFEYFSETQRNKGNFPGRFSGRQFSNSRSEMNVSTLELGDSALYLCASSLAGNQPQHFGDGTRLSIL.